This T cell receptor beta chain was identified during a study of vaccination effects on CD4 cells after COVID-19. Comment on this clone: The antigen remains undetermined. The junction departs from the called germline gene at one end, perhaps through a read error.

The CDR3 consists of 16 residues. Germline-derived CDR1 and CDR2 are KGHDR and SFDVKD. Findings and caveats of the study: Clones induced by infection and by vaccine showed marked clonal contraction late after vaccination.

Sequencing in the ViraFEST assay came after antigen-specific CD4+ T cells had been expanded with viral peptide pools, which were used to stimulate PBMC. The culture ran for 10 days, and then CD4+ T cells were isolated. The participants, recipients of two vaccine doses, got either BNT162b2 or mRNA-1273. People in the vaccine group had not been infected with SARS-CoV-2 before, and their nucleocapsid antibodies were negative. The assay was immunoSEQ multiplex PCR, and TCRdb's table has in-frame clones only and misses some. The sample has approximately 83,000 clones, around four fifths seen once. Source: CD4+ T cells from PBMCs cultured with HCoV-OC43 spike peptides, taken after COVID-19 vaccination. This sample's subset: HCoV-OC43 spike overlapping peptide pool stimulation. The chain couples TRBV24-1 to TRBJ2-3; the D is unclear. This clonotype was sampled from a human donor who received a COVID-19 vaccine. In DNA form, the CDR3 reads TGTGCCACCAGCGATTTGATGGGCCTCGGCACAGATACGCAGTATTTT. This sequence encodes CATSDLMGLGTDTQYF.